One T cell receptor beta chain is described in this entry. This sample is part of a study of blood T cell repertoires in COVID-19. CDR1 is SGHDN and CDR2 is FVKESK in the germline V gene. There are 13 residues in the CDR3. V lost 3 bases, J lost 4 bases, and 9 bases lay in between. Study processing details: Reference gene primer amplification in the assay estimated nucleated cell counts. Method: immunoSEQ multiplex PCR; TCRdb's copy keeps in-frame clones and lacks some. That table gives V, J and clone size, and the DNA gave D and trimming. This sample has a few hundred thousand clones, with roughly 89% found just once. In terms of age and location, participants ranged from about 18 to 90 years and lived in 24 US areas. Participant-given clinical history determined each cohort assignment.

Sample: PBMCs or T cells enriched from blood (not recorded which). The chain joins TRBV14 to TRBJ1-1, with D uncertain. This TCR derives from a woman between 18 and 30 years old with acute COVID-19. The CDR3: CASSQWRATEAFF. The CDR3, as DNA: TGTGCCAGCAGCCAGTGGAGAGCCACTGAAGCTTTCTTT.